This TCR beta chain was captured by sequencing in a study of T-cell reconstitution after alpha-beta-depleted transplantation in children. There are many counts of this clonotype. This may be a read error, as it is one base from a much larger clone. Unique molecular identifiers were incorporated into the prepared TCRbeta library. From the PCR reads, TCRdb called clonotypes with MiXCR, one entry per CDR3 protein. Of 4,000 to 4,500 distinct CDR3 sequences listed, roughly 19% are singletons. Specimen: PBMCs, mostly from graft donor cells, collected 180 days after TCRalphabeta/CD19-depleted stem cell transplant. The origin of this receptor is a male patient aged 2-15 years who had a stem cell transplant for acute lymphoblastic leukemia, so the T cells may come from the graft donor.

In nucleotides, the CDR3 is TGTGCCAGCAGCGGACAGGAAAATCAGCCCCAGCATTTT. Encoded protein: CASSGQENQPQHF. The rearrangement uses TRBV7-9 and TRBJ1-5; the match to TRBD1 covers 7 bases. J gave up 4 bases and V 5 bases, and 2 bases lay outside the gene matches. Germline CDR1 SEHNR, CDR2 FQNEAQ (reference sequence). The CDR3 spans 13 residues.